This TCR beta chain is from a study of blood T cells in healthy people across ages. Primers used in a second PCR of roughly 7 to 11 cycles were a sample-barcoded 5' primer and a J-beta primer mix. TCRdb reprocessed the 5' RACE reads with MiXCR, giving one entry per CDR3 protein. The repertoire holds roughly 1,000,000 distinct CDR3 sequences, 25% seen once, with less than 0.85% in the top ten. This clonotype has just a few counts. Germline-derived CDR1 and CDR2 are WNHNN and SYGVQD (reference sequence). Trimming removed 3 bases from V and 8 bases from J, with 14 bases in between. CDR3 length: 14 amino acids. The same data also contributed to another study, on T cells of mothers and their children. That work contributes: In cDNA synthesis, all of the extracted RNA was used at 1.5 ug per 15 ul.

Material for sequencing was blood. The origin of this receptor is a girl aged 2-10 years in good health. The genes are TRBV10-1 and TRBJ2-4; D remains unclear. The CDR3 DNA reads TGCGCCAGCAGTGAAGTGGGATCTTTGGACATTCAGTACTTC. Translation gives CASSEVGSLDIQYF.